This TCR beta chain was documented in a study of resident and recirculating memory T cells in vitiligo. V was pared by 1 base and J by 4 bases, with 3 bases of the junction left unmatched. CDR3 length equals 14 residues. In germline, CDR1 is LNHDA, CDR2 SQIVND (reference sequence). Clones were read by immunoSEQ multiplex PCR, and TCRdb kept only the in-frame ones, dropping some. The sample holds roughly 80,000 clones, about 91% seen once. Input material: blood. This sequence joins TRBV19 and TRBJ1-2, with TRBD1 matching 7 bases. This receptor was identified in a male donor with vitiligo. The CDR3 reads CASSIGAGGYGYTF. CDR3 coding DNA: TGTGCCAGTAGTATAGGGGCAGGGGGCTATGGCTACACCTTC.